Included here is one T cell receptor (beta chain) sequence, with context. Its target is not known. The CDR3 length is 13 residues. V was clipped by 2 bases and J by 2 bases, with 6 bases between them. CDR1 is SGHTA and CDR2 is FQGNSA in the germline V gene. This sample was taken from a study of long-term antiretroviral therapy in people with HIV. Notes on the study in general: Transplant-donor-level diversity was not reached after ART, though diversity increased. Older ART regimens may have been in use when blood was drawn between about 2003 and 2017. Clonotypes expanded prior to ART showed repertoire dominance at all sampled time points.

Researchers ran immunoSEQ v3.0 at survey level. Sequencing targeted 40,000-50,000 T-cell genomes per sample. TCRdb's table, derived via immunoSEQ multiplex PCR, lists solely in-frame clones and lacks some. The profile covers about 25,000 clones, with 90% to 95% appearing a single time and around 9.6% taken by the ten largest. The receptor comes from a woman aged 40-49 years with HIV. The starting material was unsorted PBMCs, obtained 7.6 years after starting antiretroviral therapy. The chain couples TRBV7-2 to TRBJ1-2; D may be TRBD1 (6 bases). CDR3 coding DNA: TGTGCCAGCAGCTTACAGGGGAACTATGGCTACACCTTC. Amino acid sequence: CASSLQGNYGYTF. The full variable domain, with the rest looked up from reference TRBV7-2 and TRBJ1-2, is GAGVSQSPSNKVTEKGKDVELRCDPISGHTALYWYRQSLGQGLEFLIYFQGNSAPDKSGLPSDRFSAERTGGSVSTLTIQRTQQEDSAVYLCASSLQGNYGYTFGSGTRLTVV.